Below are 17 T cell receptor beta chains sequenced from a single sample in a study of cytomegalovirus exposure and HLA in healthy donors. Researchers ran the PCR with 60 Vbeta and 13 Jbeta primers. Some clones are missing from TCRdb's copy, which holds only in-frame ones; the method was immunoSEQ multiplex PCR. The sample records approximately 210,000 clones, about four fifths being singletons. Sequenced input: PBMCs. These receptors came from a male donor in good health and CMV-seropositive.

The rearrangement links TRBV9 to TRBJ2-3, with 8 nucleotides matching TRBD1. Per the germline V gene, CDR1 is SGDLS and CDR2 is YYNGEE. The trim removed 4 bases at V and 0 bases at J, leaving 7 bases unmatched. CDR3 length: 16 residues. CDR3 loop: CASSYYRGFSTDTQYF. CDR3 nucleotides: TGTGCCAGCAGCTATTACAGGGGGTTTAGCACAGATACGCAGTATTTT.

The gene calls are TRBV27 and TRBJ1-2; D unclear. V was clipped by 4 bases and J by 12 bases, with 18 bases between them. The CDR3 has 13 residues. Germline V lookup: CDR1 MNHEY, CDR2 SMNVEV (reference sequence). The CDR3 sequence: CASSSVGASPHTF. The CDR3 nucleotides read TGTGCCAGCAGTTCCGTTGGAGCCTCCCCCCACACCTTC.

The CDR3 sequence: CSAPGGYEQYF. CDR3 DNA sequence: TGCAGTGCTCCAGGGGGCTACGAGCAGTACTTC. This chain uses TRBV20-1 with TRBJ2-7; 7 positions agree with TRBD1. CDR1 is DFQATT, CDR2 SNEGSKA, per germline (reference sequence). The CDR3 loop spans 11 amino acids. The trim removed 5 bases at V and 3 bases at J, leaving 1 base unmatched.

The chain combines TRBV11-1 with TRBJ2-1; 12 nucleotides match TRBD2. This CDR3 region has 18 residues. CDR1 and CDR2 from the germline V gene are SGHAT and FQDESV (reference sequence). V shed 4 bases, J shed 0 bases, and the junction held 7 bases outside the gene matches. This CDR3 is CASSSRTSGTHSYNEQFF. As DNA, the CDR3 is TGTGCCAGCAGCTCCAGGACTAGCGGGACCCACTCCTACAATGAGCAGTTCTTC. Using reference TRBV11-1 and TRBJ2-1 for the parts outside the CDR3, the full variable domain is EAEVAQSPRYKITEKSQAVAFWCDPISGHATLYWYRQILGQGPELLVQFQDESVVDDSQLPKDRFSAERLKGVDSTLKIQPAELGDSAMYLCASSSRTSGTHSYNEQFFGPGTRLTVL.

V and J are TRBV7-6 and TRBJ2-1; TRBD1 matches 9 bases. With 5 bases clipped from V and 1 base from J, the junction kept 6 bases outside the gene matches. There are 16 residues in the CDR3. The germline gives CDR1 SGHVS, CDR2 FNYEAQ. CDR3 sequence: CASSPDGTGSYNEQFF. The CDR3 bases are TGTGCCAGCAGCCCAGATGGGACAGGGTCCTACAATGAGCAGTTCTTC.

This CDR3 is CATDRTGGTEAFF. The DNA for the CDR3 is TGTGCCACCGATCGGACAGGGGGCACTGAAGCTTTCTTT. V is TRBV10-3 and J is TRBJ1-1; 10 bases line up with TRBD1. V was clipped by 10 bases and J by 4 bases; unmatched bases: 6. Looked up from germline, CDR1 is ENHRY and CDR2 is SYGVKD. The length of the CDR3 is 13 residues.

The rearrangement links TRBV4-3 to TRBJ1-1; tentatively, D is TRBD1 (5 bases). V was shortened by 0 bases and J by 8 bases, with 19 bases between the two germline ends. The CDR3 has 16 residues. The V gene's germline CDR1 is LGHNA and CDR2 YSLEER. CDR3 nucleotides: TGCGCCAGCAGCCAAGAAGCCAGGGCACCCCTCGCAGAAGCTTTCTTT. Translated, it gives CASSQEARAPLAEAFF.

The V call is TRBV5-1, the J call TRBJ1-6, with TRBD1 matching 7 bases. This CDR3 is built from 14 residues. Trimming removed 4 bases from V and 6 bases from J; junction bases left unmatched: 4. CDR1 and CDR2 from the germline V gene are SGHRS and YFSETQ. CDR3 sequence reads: CASSRDRFNSPLHF. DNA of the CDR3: TGCGCCAGCAGCCGGGACAGATTTAATTCACCCCTCCACTTT.

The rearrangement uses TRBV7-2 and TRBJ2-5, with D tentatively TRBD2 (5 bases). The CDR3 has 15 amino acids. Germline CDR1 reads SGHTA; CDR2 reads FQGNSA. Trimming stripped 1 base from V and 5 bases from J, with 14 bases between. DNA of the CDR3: TGTGCCAGCAGCTTAGATTCGTCTAGCTTGGAGACCCAGTACTTC. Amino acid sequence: CASSLDSSSLETQYF.

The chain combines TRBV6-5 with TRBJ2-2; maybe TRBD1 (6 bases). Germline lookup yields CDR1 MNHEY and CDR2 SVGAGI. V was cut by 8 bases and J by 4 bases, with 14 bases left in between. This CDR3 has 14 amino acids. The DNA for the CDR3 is TGTGCCAGCGACAACCGAGGGGGCACCGGGGAGCTGTTTTTT. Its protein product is CASDNRGGTGELFF.

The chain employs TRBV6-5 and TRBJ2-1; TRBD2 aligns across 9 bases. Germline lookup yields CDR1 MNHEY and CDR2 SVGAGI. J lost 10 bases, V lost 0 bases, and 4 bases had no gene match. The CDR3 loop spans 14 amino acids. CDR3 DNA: TGTGCCAGCAGTTACTCGACTAGCGGAACAGAGCAGTTCTTC. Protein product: CASSYSTSGTEQFF.

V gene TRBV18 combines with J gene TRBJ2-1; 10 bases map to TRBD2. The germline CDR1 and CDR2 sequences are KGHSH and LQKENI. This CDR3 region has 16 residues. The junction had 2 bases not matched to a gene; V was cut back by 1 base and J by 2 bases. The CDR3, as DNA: TGTGCCAGCTCACCACTACTAGCGGGGACCTACAATGAGCAGTTCTTC. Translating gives CASSPLLAGTYNEQFF. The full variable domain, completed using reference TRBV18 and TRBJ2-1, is NAGVMQNPRHLVRRRGQEARLRCSPMKGHSHVYWYRQLPEEGLKFMVYLQKENIIDESGMPKERFSAEFPKEGPSILRIQQVVRGDSAAYFCASSPLLAGTYNEQFFGPGTRLTVL.

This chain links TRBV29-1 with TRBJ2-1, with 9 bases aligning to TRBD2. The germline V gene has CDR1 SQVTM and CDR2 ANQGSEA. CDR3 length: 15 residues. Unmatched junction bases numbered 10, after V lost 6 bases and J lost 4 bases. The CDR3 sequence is CSVAKTSGGYNEQFF. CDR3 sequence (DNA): TGCAGCGTCGCGAAGACTAGCGGAGGTTACAATGAGCAGTTCTTC.

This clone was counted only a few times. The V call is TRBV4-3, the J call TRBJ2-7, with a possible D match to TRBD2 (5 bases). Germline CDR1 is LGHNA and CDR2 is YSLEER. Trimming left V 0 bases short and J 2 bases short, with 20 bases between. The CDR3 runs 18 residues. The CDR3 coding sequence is TGCGCCAGCAGCCAAGAATATGACCGGGGTAGCAGGACCTACGAGCAGTACTTC. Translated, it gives CASSQEYDRGSRTYEQYF.

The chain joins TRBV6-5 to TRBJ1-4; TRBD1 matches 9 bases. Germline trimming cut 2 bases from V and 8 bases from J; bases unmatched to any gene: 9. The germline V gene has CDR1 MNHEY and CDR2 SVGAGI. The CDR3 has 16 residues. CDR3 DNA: TGTGCCAGCAGTTACGTACAGGGGGCGCGAAAGGAAAAACTGTTTTTT. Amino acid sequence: CASSYVQGARKEKLFF.

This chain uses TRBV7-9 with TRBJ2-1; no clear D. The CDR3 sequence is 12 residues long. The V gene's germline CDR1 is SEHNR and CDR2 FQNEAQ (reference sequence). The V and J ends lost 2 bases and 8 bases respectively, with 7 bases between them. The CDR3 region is CASSLRVYEQFF. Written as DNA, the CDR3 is TGTGCCAGCAGCTTACGAGTCTATGAGCAGTTCTTC.

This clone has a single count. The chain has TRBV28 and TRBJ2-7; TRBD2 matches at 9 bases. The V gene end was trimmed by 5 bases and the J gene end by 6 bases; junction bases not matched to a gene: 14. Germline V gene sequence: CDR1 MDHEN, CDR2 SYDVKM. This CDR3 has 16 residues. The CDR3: CASSLGGSGRPREQYF. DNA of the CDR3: TGTGCCAGCAGTCTAGGGGGTAGCGGGAGACCGCGCGAGCAGTACTTC.